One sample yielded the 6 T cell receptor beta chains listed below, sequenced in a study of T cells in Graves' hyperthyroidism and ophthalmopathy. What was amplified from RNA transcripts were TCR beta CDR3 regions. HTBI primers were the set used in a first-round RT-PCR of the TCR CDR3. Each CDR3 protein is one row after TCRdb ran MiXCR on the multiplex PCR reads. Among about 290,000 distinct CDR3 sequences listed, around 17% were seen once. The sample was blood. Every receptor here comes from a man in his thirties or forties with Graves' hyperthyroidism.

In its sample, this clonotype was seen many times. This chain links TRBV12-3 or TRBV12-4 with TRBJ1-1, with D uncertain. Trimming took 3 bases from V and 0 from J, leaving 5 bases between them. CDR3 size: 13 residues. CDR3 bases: TGTGCCAGCAGTTTTCAGGTGAACACTGAAGCTTTCTTT. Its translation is CASSFQVNTEAFF.

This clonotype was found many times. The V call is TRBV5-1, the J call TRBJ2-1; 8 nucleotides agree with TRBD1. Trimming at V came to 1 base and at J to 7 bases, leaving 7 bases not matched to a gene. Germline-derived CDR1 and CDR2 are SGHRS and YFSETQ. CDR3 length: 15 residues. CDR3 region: CASSLYAGGGNEQFF. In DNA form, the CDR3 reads TGCGCCAGCAGCTTGTACGCAGGGGGCGGGAATGAGCAGTTCTTC.

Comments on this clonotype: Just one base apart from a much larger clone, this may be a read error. The CDR3: CASSQDGDTEAFF. CDR3 in DNA: TGTGCCAGCTCCCAGGACGGGGACACTGAAGCTTTCTTT. The V gene is TRBV6-1, the J gene TRBJ1-1, with D uncertain. Germline V CDR1 and CDR2: MNHNS, SASEGT. CDR3 size: 13 residues. V lost 8 bases to trimming and J lost 3 bases, with 13 bases between them.

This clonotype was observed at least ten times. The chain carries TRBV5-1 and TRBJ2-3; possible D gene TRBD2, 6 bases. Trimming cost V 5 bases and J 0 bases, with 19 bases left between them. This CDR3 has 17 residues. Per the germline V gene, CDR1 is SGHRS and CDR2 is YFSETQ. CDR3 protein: CASRRLGTPTSTDTQYF. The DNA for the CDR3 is TGCGCCAGCAGGCGACTAGGGACCCCGACTAGCACAGATACGCAGTATTTT.

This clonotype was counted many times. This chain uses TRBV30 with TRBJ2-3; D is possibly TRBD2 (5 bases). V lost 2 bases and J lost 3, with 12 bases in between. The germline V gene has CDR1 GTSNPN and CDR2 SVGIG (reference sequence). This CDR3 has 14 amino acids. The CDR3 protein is CAWSLGVETDTQYF. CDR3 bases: TGTGCCTGGAGTCTGGGAGTAGAGACAGATACGCAGTATTTT.

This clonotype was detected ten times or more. The DNA for the CDR3 is TGTGCCAGCAGTACGGACAGGGGGTATGGCTACACCTTC. Its translation is CASSTDRGYGYTF. The rearrangement uses TRBV28 and TRBJ1-2; 10 positions match TRBD1. In germline, CDR1 is MDHEN, CDR2 SYDVKM. V lost 5 bases and J lost 5; bases outside the gene matches: 2. The CDR3 sequence is 13 residues long.